This record looks at one T cell receptor (beta chain) sequence and its context. In the original processing: Researchers report that nucleated cell counts were estimated from reference gene primer amplification. The method was immunoSEQ multiplex PCR; TCRdb's version includes in-frame clones alone and lacks a portion of them. The V and J calls and clone size come from that table; D and trimming were worked out from the DNA. The sample shows about 73,000 clones, over 70% of them seen only once. This sample was taken from a study of blood T cell repertoires in COVID-19. Study background: Donors in the United States, Italy and Spain gave samples during acute or convalescent COVID-19. PBMCs, B-cell-depleted T cells, or T cells were the source of the cDNA or gDNA that made up the material.

Germline CDR1 LGHDT, CDR2 YNNKEL (reference sequence). V was cut by 0 bases and J by 9 bases, with 9 bases left in between. The CDR3 contains 13 residues. V is TRBV3-1 (or the pseudogene TRBV3-2) and J is TRBJ2-1; no clear D gene. The source of this sequence is a man aged 50 or older with active COVID-19. Material for sequencing was peripheral blood. The CDR3 spells CASSQDSGGEQFF. The CDR3 bases are TGTGCCAGCAGCCAAGATTCCGGCGGTGAGCAGTTCTTC.